These 16 T cell receptor beta chains were sequenced from one sample in a study of cytomegalovirus exposure and HLA in healthy donors. 13 Jbeta primers and 60 Vbeta primers were used for the PCR. Profiled with immunoSEQ multiplex PCR; TCRdb holds only in-frame clones, not every one. The table records approximately 100,000 clones, roughly 71% of them present only once. The sequenced sample was PBMCs. These TCRs come from a middle-aged man in good health and CMV-seropositive.

This chain joins TRBV5-1 and TRBJ2-1, with 13 bases aligning to TRBD2. Germline CDR1 reads SGHRS; CDR2 reads YFSETQ. This CDR3 spans 15 amino acids. Unmatched junction bases numbered 7, after V lost 3 bases and J lost 10 bases. In DNA, the CDR3 is TGCGCCAGCAGCTGGACTAGCGGGAGTCGGACGGAGCAGTTCTTC. Translated: CASSWTSGSRTEQFF.

The chain links TRBV30 to TRBJ1-2; TRBD1 might be the D (6 bases). V gave up 1 base and J gave up 2 bases, with 11 bases separating them. The germline CDR1 and CDR2 sequences are GTSNPN and SVGIG (reference sequence). The CDR3 covers 14 residues. The CDR3 sequence is CAWSDRVSNYGYTF. For the CDR3, the DNA is TGTGCCTGGAGTGACAGGGTTTCGAACTATGGCTACACCTTC.

V and J are TRBV5-5 and TRBJ2-5; D may be TRBD1 (5 bases). The germline V gene encodes CDR1 SGHKS and CDR2 YYEKEE (reference sequence). The CDR3 is 16 residues long. Trimming took off 1 base at V and 2 bases at J, with 15 bases between the two ends. CDR3 sequence (DNA): TGTGCCAGCAGCTTGCTGGCAGGTCCAGGGCAAGAGACCCAGTACTTC. Its translation: CASSLLAGPGQETQYF. Full variable domain (remainder filled in from reference TRBV5-5 and TRBJ2-5): DAGVTQSPTHLIKTRGQQVTLRCSPISGHKSVSWYQQVLGQGPQFIFQYYEKEERGRGNFPDRFSARQFPNYSSELNVNALLLGDSALYLCASSLLAGPGQETQYFGPGTRLLVL.

This sequence joins TRBV7-9 and TRBJ2-3; D may be TRBD1 (5 bases). V dropped 8 bases and J dropped 6 bases, with 18 bases sitting between them. Germline CDR1 and CDR2: SEHNR and FQNEAQ (reference sequence). This CDR3 has 14 amino acids. The CDR3 here is CASARRGALDTQYF. In nucleotides, the CDR3 is TGTGCCAGCGCCCGGCGTGGGGCCTTGGATACGCAGTATTTT.

This clone was counted only a few times. The chain links TRBV5-8 to TRBJ1-3; 9 bases agree with TRBD1. The CDR3 consists of 16 residues. V shed 2 bases, J shed 3 bases, and the junction held 6 bases outside the gene matches. Germline lookup yields CDR1 SGHTS and CDR2 YDEGEE. The CDR3 DNA is TGTGCCAGCAGCTTATGGGACAGGGAATATGGAAACACCATATATTTT. Amino acid sequence: CASSLWDREYGNTIYF.

This clone was picked up a small number of times. The DNA for the CDR3 is TGTGCCAGCAGTCCCCAGGCGGGTCATTATGGCTACACCTTC. Its translation is CASSPQAGHYGYTF. This sequence joins TRBV7-8 and TRBJ1-2; the D is unclear. The V gene lost 6 bases and the J gene lost 5 bases, with 16 bases spanning the gap. CDR1 is SGHVS and CDR2 is FQNEAQ in the germline V gene. This CDR3 region has 14 residues.

This sequence joins TRBV9 and TRBJ1-2; 8 bases are shared with TRBD1. The CDR3 spans 16 residues. Unmatched junction bases numbered 7, after V lost 3 bases and J lost 0 bases. Looked up from germline, CDR1 is SGDLS and CDR2 is YYNGEE. CDR3 coding DNA: TGTGCCAGCAGCGGGAGACCGGGACAGGCTAACTATGGCTACACCTTC. This encodes CASSGRPGQANYGYTF.

This chain joins TRBV5-8 and TRBJ1-2; 10 bases are shared with TRBD1. CDR1 and CDR2 (germline): SGHTS, YDEGEE. This CDR3 region has 16 residues. After removal of 0 bases from V and 4 bases from J, the junction contained 6 bases not matched to a gene. The CDR3 region is CASSLAGTGVRYGYTF. Written as DNA, the CDR3 is TGTGCCAGCAGCTTGGCCGGGACAGGGGTCCGCTATGGCTACACCTTC. Complete variable domain (other parts from reference TRBV5-8 and TRBJ1-2): EAGVTQSPTHLIKTRGQQATLRCSPISGHTSVYWYQQALGLGLQFLLWYDEGEERNRGNFPPRFSGRQFPNYSSELNVNALELEDSALYLCASSLAGTGVRYGYTFGSGTRLTVV.

V gene TRBV6-5 combines with J gene TRBJ1-5; D gene unclear. V lost 9 bases and J 3 bases, leaving 12 bases between the germline ends. The germline V gene encodes CDR1 MNHEY and CDR2 SVGAGI. This CDR3 is built from 13 residues. The CDR3 coding sequence is TGTGCCAGTCGCGGGCCTATCAATCAGCCCCAGCATTTT. Amino acid sequence: CASRGPINQPQHF.

The CDR3 reads CASSVGGVPGTGELFF. The CDR3 DNA follows: TGTGCCAGCAGCGTAGGAGGAGTGCCTGGCACCGGGGAGCTGTTTTTT. The chain uses TRBV9 and TRBJ2-2, with D unresolved. The V gene's germline CDR1 is SGDLS and CDR2 YYNGEE. V dropped 0 bases and J dropped 4 bases, with 13 bases sitting between them. CDR3 size: 16 residues.

The chain uses TRBV27 and TRBJ2-5, with TRBD1 identical over 8 bases. Germline V gene sequence: CDR1 MNHEY, CDR2 SMNVEV (reference sequence). The CDR3 is made up of 15 amino acids. Losses at the gene ends were 6 bases for V and 0 bases for J; bases not matched to a gene: 6. The DNA for the CDR3 is TGTGCCAGCAGCGCGGACAGGGCCCACCAAGAGACCCAGTACTTC. Its translation is CASSADRAHQETQYF.

This clone was counted a few times. V is TRBV4-1 and J is TRBJ2-1; 11 bases are a match to TRBD1. The CDR3 is 14 residues long. Germline V gene data show CDR1 as MGHRA and CDR2 as YSYEKL. Unmatched junction bases numbered 2, after V lost 4 bases and J lost 6 bases. The CDR3 region is CASSPGQGGNEQFF. CDR3 in DNA: TGCGCCAGCAGCCCGGGACAGGGGGGCAATGAGCAGTTCTTC.

V usage is TRBV9 and J usage is TRBJ2-2, with 8 nucleotides matching TRBD1. This CDR3 contains 16 residues. The V segment lost 1 base and the J segment 2 bases; nucleotides outside the gene matches: 4. Germline loops: CDR1 SGDLS, CDR2 YYNGEE. This chain's CDR3 is CASSVPGGDNTGELFF. DNA for the CDR3: TGTGCCAGCAGCGTACCAGGGGGCGATAACACCGGGGAGCTGTTTTTT. The full variable domain, with the rest looked up from reference TRBV9 and TRBJ2-2, is DSGVTQTPKHLITATGQRVTLRCSPRSGDLSVYWYQQSLDQGLQFLIQYYNGEERAKGNILERFSAQQFPDLHSELNLSSLELGDSALYFCASSVPGGDNTGELFFGEGSRLTVL.

The rearrangement uses TRBV7-8 and TRBJ2-5; TRBD1 matches 7 bases. This CDR3 has 14 residues. V was clipped by 0 bases and J by 3 bases; unmatched bases: 1. CDR1 SGHVS and CDR2 FQNEAQ come from the germline V gene. CDR3 in amino acids: CASSLAGTEETQYF. Written as DNA, the CDR3 is TGTGCCAGCAGCTTAGCCGGGACAGAAGAGACCCAGTACTTC.

J is TRBJ2-3 and V is TRBV10-3, with a possible D match to TRBD2 (6 bases). Trimming stripped 6 bases from V and 0 bases from J, with 13 bases between. In germline, CDR1 is ENHRY, CDR2 SYGVKD. The CDR3 spans 15 residues. CDR3: CAISLSGQSTDTQYF. The CDR3 DNA reads TGTGCCATCAGCCTGAGCGGGCAAAGCACAGATACGCAGTATTTT.

This chain joins TRBV7-3 and TRBJ1-1, with TRBD1 matching 7 bases. The germline CDR1 and CDR2 sequences are SGHTA and FQGTGA. CDR3 length: 16 amino acids. V lost 5 bases, J lost 3 bases, and 12 bases stayed unmatched. CDR3 protein: CASSTIKGARDTEAFF. CDR3 bases: TGTGCCAGCAGCACGATAAAGGGGGCGCGGGACACTGAAGCTTTCTTT.